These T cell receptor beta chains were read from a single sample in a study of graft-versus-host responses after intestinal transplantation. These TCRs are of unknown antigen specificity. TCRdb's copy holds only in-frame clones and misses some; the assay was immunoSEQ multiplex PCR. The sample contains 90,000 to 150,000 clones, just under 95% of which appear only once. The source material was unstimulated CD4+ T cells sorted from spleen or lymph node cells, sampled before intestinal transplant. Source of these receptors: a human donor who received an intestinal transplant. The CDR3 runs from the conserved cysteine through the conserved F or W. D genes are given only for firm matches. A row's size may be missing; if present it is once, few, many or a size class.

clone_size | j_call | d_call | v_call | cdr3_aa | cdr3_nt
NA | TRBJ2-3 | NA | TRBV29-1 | CSVGPNSWRDTQYF | TGCAGCGTAGGACCCAACTCCTGGAGAGATACGCAGTATTTT
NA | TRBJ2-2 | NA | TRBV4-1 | CASSQEVRGELFF | TGCGCCAGCAGCCAAGAGGTCCGAGGGGAGCTGTTTTTT
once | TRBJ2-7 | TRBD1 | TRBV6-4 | CASSVEGGLTTYEQYF | TGTGCCAGCAGTGTCGAAGGGGGCCTCACTACCTACGAGCAGTACTTC
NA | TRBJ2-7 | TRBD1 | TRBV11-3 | CASSPGGTGGYEQYF | TGTGCCAGCAGCCCTGGGGGGACAGGGGGCTACGAGCAGTACTTC
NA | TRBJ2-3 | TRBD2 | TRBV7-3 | CASSLGLAGGLDTQYF | TGTGCCAGCAGCTTGGGACTAGCGGGAGGATTGGATACGCAGTATTTT
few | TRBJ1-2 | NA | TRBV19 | CASNSYGYTF | TGTGCCAGTAACAGCTATGGCTACACCTTC
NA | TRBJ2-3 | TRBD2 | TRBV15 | CATSTSGRPPQGYTQYF | TGTGCCACCAGCACGAGCGGGAGGCCTCCCCAGGGATATACGCAGTATTTT
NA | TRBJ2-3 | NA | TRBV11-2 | CASSFVGLDTQYF | TGTGCCAGCAGCTTTGTCGGGCTCGATACGCAGTATTTT
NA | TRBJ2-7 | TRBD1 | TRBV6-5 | CASSYSGTGPYEQYF | TGTGCCAGCAGTTACTCAGGGACAGGGCCCTACGAGCAGTACTTC
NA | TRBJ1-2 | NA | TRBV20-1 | CSAIVLGGYTF | TGCAGTGCTATCGTTTTAGGTGGCTACACCTTC
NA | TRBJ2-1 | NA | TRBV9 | CASSVAAGQQFF | TGTGCCAGCAGCGTAGCGGCGGGACAGCAGTTCTTC
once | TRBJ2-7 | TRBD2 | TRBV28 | CASPPLRFSGSSEQYF | TGTGCCAGCCCTCCCCTTCGGTTTAGCGGGAGCTCCGAGCAGTACTTC
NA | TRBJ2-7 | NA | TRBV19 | CASHPGKMGEQYF | TGTGCCAGTCACCCAGGGAAAATGGGCGAGCAGTACTTC
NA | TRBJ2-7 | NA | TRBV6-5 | CASSYHSRGSEQYF | TGTGCCAGCAGTTACCACTCCCGGGGCAGCGAGCAGTACTTC
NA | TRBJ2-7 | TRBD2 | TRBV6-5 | CASSYRGGDEQYF | TGTGCCAGCAGTTACCGGGGGGGTGACGAGCAGTACTTC
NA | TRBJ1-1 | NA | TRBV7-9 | CASTPGRLNTEAFF | TGTGCCAGCACACCAGGCCGGTTGAACACTGAAGCTTTCTTT
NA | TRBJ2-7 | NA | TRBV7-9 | CASSLNTLYEQYF | TGTGCCAGCAGCTTAAACACCCTGTACGAGCAGTACTTC
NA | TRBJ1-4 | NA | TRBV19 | CASSILGASTNEKLFF | TGTGCCAGTAGTATTCTCGGGGCATCAACTAATGAAAAACTGTTTTTT
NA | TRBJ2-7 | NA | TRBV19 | CASSIFPEPAEQYF | TGTGCCAGTAGTATATTTCCCGAGCCTGCCGAGCAGTACTTC
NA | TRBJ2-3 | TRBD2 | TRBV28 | CASSRGTLAGTSTDTQYF | TGTGCCAGCAGCCGGGGAACTCTAGCGGGGACTAGCACAGATACGCAGTATTTT
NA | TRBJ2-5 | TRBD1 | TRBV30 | CAWGRQGRETQYF | TGTGCCTGGGGAAGACAGGGGCGCGAGACCCAGTACTTC
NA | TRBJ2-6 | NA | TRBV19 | CASRGSGANVLTF | TGTGCCAGTAGGGGTTCTGGGGCCAACGTCCTGACTTTC
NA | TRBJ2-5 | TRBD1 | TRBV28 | CATLRGQETQYF | TGTGCCACCCTCAGGGGGCAAGAGACCCAGTACTTC
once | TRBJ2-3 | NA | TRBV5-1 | CASSPATSTDTQYF | TGCGCCAGCAGCCCGGCCACCAGCACAGATACGCAGTATTTT
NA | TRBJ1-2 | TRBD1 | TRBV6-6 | CASSYNSLDRVAGYTF | TGTGCCAGCAGTTACAATTCCCTAGACAGGGTGGCTGGCTACACCTTC
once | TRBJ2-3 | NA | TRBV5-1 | CASSWPRGASTDTQYF | TGCGCCAGCAGCTGGCCCCGGGGGGCAAGCACAGATACGCAGTATTTT
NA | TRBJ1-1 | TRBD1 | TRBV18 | CASSRQGTGGNTEAFF | TGTGCCAGCTCACGTCAAGGGACAGGGGGGAACACTGAAGCTTTCTTT
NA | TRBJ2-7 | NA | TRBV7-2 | CASSLVGSLYEQYF | TGTGCCAGCAGCTTAGTCGGCAGCTTATACGAGCAGTACTTC
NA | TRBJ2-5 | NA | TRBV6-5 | CASRYTGGAETQYF | TGTGCCAGCAGATACACTGGCGGGGCAGAGACCCAGTACTTC
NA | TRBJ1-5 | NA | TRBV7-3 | CASSRRPGGEQPQHF | TGTGCCAGCAGCCGTCGACCGGGAGGGGAACAGCCCCAGCATTTT
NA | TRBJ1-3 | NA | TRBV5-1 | CASSFNTGSGNTIYF | TGCGCCAGCAGCTTTAATACAGGCTCTGGAAACACCATATATTTT
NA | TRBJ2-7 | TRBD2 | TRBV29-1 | CSVELAGVYEQYF | TGCAGCGTTGAATTAGCGGGGGTCTACGAGCAGTACTTC
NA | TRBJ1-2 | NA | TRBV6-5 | CASSYSRGGGYTF | TGTGCCAGCAGTTACTCGAGGGGGGGCGGCTACACCTTC
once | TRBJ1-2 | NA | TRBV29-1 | CSVEGIESTDGNYGYTF | TGCAGCGTTGAAGGGATTGAAAGCACGGACGGAAACTATGGCTACACCTTC
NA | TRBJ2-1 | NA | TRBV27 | CASSLKRGGVDEQFF | TGTGCCAGCAGTTTGAAGAGGGGGGGGGTCGATGAGCAGTTCTTC
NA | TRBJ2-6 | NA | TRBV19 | CASSIISAGANVLTF | TGTGCCAGTAGTATCATATCAGCTGGGGCCAACGTCCTGACTTTC
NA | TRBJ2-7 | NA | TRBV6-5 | CASRPKTSYEQYF | TGTGCCAGCAGACCTAAGACCTCCTACGAGCAGTACTTC
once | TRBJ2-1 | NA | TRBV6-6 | CASSSFYRVDEQFF | TGTGCCAGCAGTTCGTTCTATAGGGTAGATGAGCAGTTCTTC
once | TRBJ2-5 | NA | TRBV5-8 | CASSLVLGYQETQYF | TGTGCCAGCAGCTTGGTGCTCGGGTACCAAGAGACCCAGTACTTC
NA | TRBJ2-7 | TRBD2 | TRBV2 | CASSERSAGGWEQYF | TGTGCCAGCAGTGAAAGATCGGCGGGAGGGTGGGAGCAGTACTTC
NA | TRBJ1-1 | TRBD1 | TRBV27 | CASSLKGGANTEAFF | TGTGCCAGCAGTTTAAAAGGGGGCGCGAACACTGAAGCTTTCTTT
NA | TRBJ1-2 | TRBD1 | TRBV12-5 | CASGLDRDRVGGYTF | TGTGCTAGTGGTTTGGACCGTGACAGGGTGGGTGGCTACACCTTC
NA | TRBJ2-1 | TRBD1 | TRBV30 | CAWSVQGTGGVEQFF | TGTGCCTGGAGTGTACAAGGGACAGGGGGCGTTGAGCAGTTCTTC
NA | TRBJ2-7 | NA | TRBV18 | CASSPIGTPHYEQYF | TGTGCCAGCTCACCTATCGGGACACCCCATTACGAGCAGTACTTC
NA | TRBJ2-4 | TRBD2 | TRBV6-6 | CASLYGGGSKNIQYF | TGTGCCAGCCTTTATGGGGGGGGGAGCAAAAACATTCAGTACTTC
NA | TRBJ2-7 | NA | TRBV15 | CATSRDLGSGGYEQYF | TGTGCCACCAGCAGAGATCTGGGTAGCGGAGGCTACGAGCAGTACTTC
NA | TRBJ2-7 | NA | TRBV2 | CASSEGGGPQGF | TGTGCCAGCAGTGAAGGGGGAGGCCCCCAGGGCTTC
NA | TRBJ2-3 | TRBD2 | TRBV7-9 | CAGIAGGVTDTQYF | TGTGCCGGGATAGCGGGAGGGGTGACCGATACGCAGTATTTT
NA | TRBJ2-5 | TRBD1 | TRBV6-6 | CASSYRDPTGGETQYF | TGTGCCAGCAGTTACAGAGATCCGACAGGGGGAGAGACCCAGTACTTC
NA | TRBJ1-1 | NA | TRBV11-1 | CASSLWTAQNTEAFF | TGTGCCAGCAGCTTGTGGACAGCCCAAAACACTGAAGCTTTCTTT
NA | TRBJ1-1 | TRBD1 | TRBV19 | CASSMGGQRGGTEAFF | TGTGCCAGTAGTATGGGGGGACAGAGGGGGGGCACTGAAGCTTTCTTT
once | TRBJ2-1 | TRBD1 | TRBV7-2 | CASSMDRGLYGEQFF | TGTGCCAGCAGCATGGACAGGGGGCTTTACGGTGAGCAGTTCTTC
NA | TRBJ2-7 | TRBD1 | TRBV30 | CAWQGQSFNEQYF | TGTGCCTGGCAGGGACAGTCTTTTAACGAGCAGTACTTC
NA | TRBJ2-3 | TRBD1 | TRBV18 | CASSLPRGRSDSDTQYF | TGTGCCAGCTCACTTCCCAGGGGGCGCAGTGATTCAGATACGCAGTATTTT
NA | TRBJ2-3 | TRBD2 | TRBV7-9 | CASSLVHSLAGFTDTQYF | TGTGCCAGCAGCTTAGTACATTCCCTAGCGGGGTTCACAGATACGCAGTATTTT